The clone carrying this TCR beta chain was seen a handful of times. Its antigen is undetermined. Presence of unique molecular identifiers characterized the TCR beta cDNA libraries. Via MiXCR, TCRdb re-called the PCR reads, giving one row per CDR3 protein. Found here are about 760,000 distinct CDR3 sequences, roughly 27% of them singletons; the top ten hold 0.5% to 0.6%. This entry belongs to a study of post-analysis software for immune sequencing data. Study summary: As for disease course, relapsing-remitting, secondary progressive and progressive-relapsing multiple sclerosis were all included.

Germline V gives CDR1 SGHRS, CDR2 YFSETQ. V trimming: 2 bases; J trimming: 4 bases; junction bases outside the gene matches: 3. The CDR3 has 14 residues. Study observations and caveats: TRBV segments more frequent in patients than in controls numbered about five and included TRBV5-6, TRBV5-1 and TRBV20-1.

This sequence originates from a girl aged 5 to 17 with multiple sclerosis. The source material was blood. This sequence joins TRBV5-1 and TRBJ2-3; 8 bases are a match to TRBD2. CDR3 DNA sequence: TGCGCCAGCAGCTTCGGGGGGGCCCCAGATACGCAGTATTTT. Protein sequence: CASSFGGAPDTQYF.